This note documents a single TCR beta chain sequence. Its antigen is unknown. Base qualities are not provided; no much larger clone lies one nucleotide away. The sample is drawn from a study of identical twins (dated by TCRdb to the mid-2010s). About the full investigation: The study deep-sequenced TCR alpha and beta repertoires from monozygotic twins, unrelated adults of various ages and cord blood to test whether fetal clonotypes persist. To rule out contamination, the twin experiments were replicated at different times with different library preparation protocols.

General conclusions and limits of the study: The excess sharing between twins in beta out-of-frame sequences was weaker because fewer shared sequences reduced the signal-to-noise ratio. Invariant T cells such as MAIT and iNKT could partly confound zero-insertion analyses, though diverse VJ usage argued against this for most clonotypes. Because the same donors could not be followed over many years, the conclusions relied on cross-sectional statistical analysis. Fewer insertions were carried by abundant cord blood beta clonotypes; a weaker similar trend was observed in young adult naive repertoires, while no such trend was observed in memory repertoires. Recombination models systematically underestimated out-of-frame TCR alpha sharing in monozygotic twins but agreed with sharing between unrelated individuals. Out-of-frame TCR alpha sequences shared between twins showed an excess of low generation-probability sequences compared with coincidental sharing between unrelated individuals.

The method was 5' RACE. The sequencer listed for this sample is Illumina HiSeq 2000. Template switching added a universal primer binding site, and the final cDNA carried a unique molecular identifier that allowed TCR cDNA molecules to be counted accurately. First-strand cDNA for TCR alpha and beta chains was synthesized from specific primers in the conserved constant-segment region. Each cDNA library was double barcoded, with a SMART-Mk sample barcode plus Illumina barcodes, to control for contamination. TruSeq adapter sequences along with Illumina sample barcodes were introduced in two successive PCR steps. The TCR alpha and beta cDNA libraries were sequenced on the Illumina HiSeq platform using custom primers. The study's processing was this. Raw reads were processed with MiGEC to extract unique molecular identifiers, and MiXCR was used to determine CDR3 positions. For each individual, recombination models were inferred using an EM algorithm with the repgenHMM and IGoR tools. The tcR package in R was used for shared clonotype analysis, with sharing normalized by the product of cloneset sizes. To study raw recombination free of thymic and clonal selection effects, out-of-frame nonproductive sequences were analyzed. In TCRdb, the public reads were trimmed at Q25 with fastp and aligned with MiXCR, with productive beta chains retained. Duplicate CDR3 protein sequences are folded into a single record with the most common DNA and genes. The V and J calls come from TCRdb's annotation, not from the publication. The sample has some 250,000 distinct CDR3 sequences on record, approximately 12% of them singletons. In total, the top ten clones hold 3.5% to 5% of the sample.

The CDR3 sequence holds 14 residues, the cysteine and phenylalanine included. This entry keeps only the CDR3 DNA: 42 bases, framed from base 1. The junction shows trimming of 1 base on V and 5 bases on J, plus 11 bases between the germline ends. CDR1 and CDR2 are drawn from the germline V gene: SGHTA, FQGNSA. Only healthy Caucasian donors were included. The twin cohort comprised three pairs of female monozygotic twins, all aged roughly 18 to 30 years. Using Miltenyi CD45RO+ enrichment and human naive T-cell isolation kits, memory (CD45RO+) and naive T cells were isolated from PBMC. These data are also associated with another study on yellow fever vaccine responses in identical twins. Reported in the second study: The authors reported that the T cell response to vaccination in identical twins appeared partly convergent and partly personalized. Focusing on identical twins, the study followed the T cell clones that responded to the vaccine, and did so with precision.

The source is a woman younger than 35 in good health. Recombination linked TRBV7-2 to TRBJ2-5; a confident D gene designation cannot be given. The sequenced sample was memory (CD45RO+) T cells sorted from blood. The cell subset or site tag for this specimen amounts to: CD45RO+ enriched T cells. The DNA is TGTGCCAGCAGCTTAGACGGCTACGGGGAGACCCAGTACTTC. Its protein product is CASSLDGYGETQYF. This CDR3, with the reference TRBV7-2 and TRBJ2-5 proteins standing in past its ends, gives the full variable domain GAGVSQSPSNKVTEKGKDVELRCDPISGHTALYWYRQSLGQGLEFLIYFQGNSAPDKSGLPSDRFSAERTGGSVSTLTIQRTQQEDSAVYLCASSLDGYGETQYFGPGTRLLVL.